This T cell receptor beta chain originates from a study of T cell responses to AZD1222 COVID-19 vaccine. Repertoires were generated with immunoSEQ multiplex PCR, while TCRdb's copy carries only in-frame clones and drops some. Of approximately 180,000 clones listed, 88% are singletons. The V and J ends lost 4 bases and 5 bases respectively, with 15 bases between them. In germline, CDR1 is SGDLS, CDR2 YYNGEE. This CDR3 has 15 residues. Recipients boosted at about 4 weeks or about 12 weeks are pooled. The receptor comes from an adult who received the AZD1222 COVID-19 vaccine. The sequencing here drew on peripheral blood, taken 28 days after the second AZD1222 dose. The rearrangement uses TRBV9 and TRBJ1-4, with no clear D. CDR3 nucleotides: TGTGCCAGCAGCCCCCACATTGCTTTAAATGAAAAACTGTTTTTT. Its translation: CASSPHIALNEKLFF.